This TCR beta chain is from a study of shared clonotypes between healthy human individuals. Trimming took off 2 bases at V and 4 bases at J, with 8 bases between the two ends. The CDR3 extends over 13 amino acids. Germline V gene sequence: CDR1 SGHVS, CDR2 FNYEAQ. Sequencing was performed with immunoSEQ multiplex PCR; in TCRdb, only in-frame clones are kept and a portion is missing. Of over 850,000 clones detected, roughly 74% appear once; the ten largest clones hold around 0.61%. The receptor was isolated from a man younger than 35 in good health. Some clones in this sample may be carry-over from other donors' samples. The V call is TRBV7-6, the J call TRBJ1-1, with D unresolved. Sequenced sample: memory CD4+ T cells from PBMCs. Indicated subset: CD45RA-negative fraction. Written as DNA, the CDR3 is TGTGCCAGCAGCTTAAAGGTCGGCACTGAAGCTTTCTTT. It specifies CASSLKVGTEAFF.